Each of the 5 T cell receptor beta chains below was sequenced from the same sample in a study of shared clonotypes between healthy human individuals. Naive CD8 cells, CD45RO-negative and positively selected for CCR7, excluded terminally differentiated effector memory CD45RA+ cells. Measured with immunoSEQ multiplex PCR; TCRdb has only the in-frame clones, and not every one. Here the sample spans more than 550,000 clones, approximately 90% being singletons. Input material: naive CD8+ T cells sorted from blood. The receptor source for this set is a young man in good health.

The chain combines TRBV6-5 with TRBJ2-7, with TRBD2 as a possible D gene (6 bases). CDR1 is MNHEY and CDR2 is SVGAGI in the germline V gene. The CDR3 has 15 residues. V was shortened by 7 bases and J by 3 bases, with 19 bases between the two germline ends. The DNA of the CDR3 is TGTGCCAGCACTCTACGGGCGGGACTCTTCTACGAGCAGTACTTC. Its translation is CASTLRAGLFYEQYF.

This clone has a handful of counts. This rearrangement joins TRBV7-8 to TRBJ1-1; 9 nucleotides line up with TRBD1. This CDR3 is 17 amino acids long. Germline values: CDR1 SGHVS, CDR2 FQNEAQ. V shed 7 bases and J 0 bases; nucleotides not matched to a gene: 12. CDR3 amino acids: CASTLAGQGFVNTEAFF. The CDR3 nucleotides are TGTGCCAGCACTCTAGCCGGACAGGGGTTTGTGAACACTGAAGCTTTCTTT.

The J gene is TRBJ1-1, the V gene TRBV28; D remains unclear. V was cut by 5 bases and J by 5 bases, with 12 bases left in between. This CDR3 region has 13 residues. Germline values: CDR1 MDHEN, CDR2 SYDVKM. CDR3 DNA sequence: TGTGCCAGCAGTACCATCGGGAGGACTGAAGCTTTCTTT. It yields the protein CASSTIGRTEAFF.

V gene TRBV27 combines with J gene TRBJ2-1; TRBD1 aligns across 8 bases. Germline trimming cut 6 bases from V and 7 bases from J; bases unmatched to any gene: 5. The CDR3 totals 13 residues. Germline CDR1 MNHEY, CDR2 SMNVEV (reference sequence). CDR3 sequence: CASSGQGGNEQFF. The DNA for the CDR3 is TGTGCCAGCAGCGGACAGGGTGGGAATGAGCAGTTCTTC.

The sample holds a few counts of this clone. CDR3 loop: CASSSYRDSNQPQHF. For the CDR3, the DNA is TGTGCCAGCAGCTCCTACAGGGATAGCAATCAGCCCCAGCATTTT. The chain recombines TRBV7-9 with TRBJ1-5, with a weak D call TRBD1 (6 bases). The CDR3 spans 15 residues. V was clipped by 4 bases and J by 0 bases, with 10 bases between them. Germline V gene lookup returns CDR1 SEHNR and CDR2 FQNEAQ (reference sequence).